These T cell receptor beta chains were read from a single sample in a study of chemoradiotherapy in HPV16-positive cancers. The table came from immunoSEQ multiplex PCR; TCRdb's copy has only in-frame clones and leaves some out. The sample includes approximately 2,000 clones, roughly 89% of them seen just once. This material consisted of tumor tissue, taken from a patient who underwent chemoradiotherapy. These receptors all stem from a human donor with HPV-associated anogenital cancer. The CDR3 runs from the conserved cysteine through the conserved F or W. The order of the fields is D gene, CDR3 length, V gene, J gene, clone size, CDR3 DNA, CDR3 protein. A D gene is named only where the DNA matches it firmly. Size is omitted from some rows. Given values are once, few, many or a class for expanded clones.

TRBD1,16,TRBV28,TRBJ2-2,once,TGTGCCAGCAGGACTCCGGGACAGGGGATCACCGGGGAGCTGTTTTTT,CASRTPGQGITGELFF
-,14,TRBV30,TRBJ1-2,-,TGTGCCTGGAGTGAACTAAGACTTAATGGCGGCTACACCTTC,CAWSELRLNGGYTF
TRBD1,16,TRBV5-1,TRBJ2-1,-,TGCGCCAGCCTGCGGGACAGGCGTATGACGGGCAATGAGCAGTTCTTC,CASLRDRRMTGNEQFF
-,14,TRBV6-4,TRBJ2-7,-,TGTGCCAGCAAAATCCAACGTCGGGCAGGGGAGCAGTACTTC,CASKIQRRAGEQYF
-,16,TRBV4-2,TRBJ2-3,-,TGTGCCAGCAGCCAAGACCCTACTGGGGGTACAGATACGCAGTATTTT,CASSQDPTGGTDTQYF
-,15,TRBV7-6,TRBJ1-1,-,TGTGCCAGCAGCCCCCAGGGACAATCACACAGTGAAGCTTTCTTT,CASSPQGQSHSEAFF
-,11,TRBV20-1,TRBJ2-1,once,TGCAGTGCTAGTTTAAACAATGAGCAGTTCTTC,CSASLNNEQFF
TRBD1,15,TRBV2,TRBJ1-4,-,TGTGCCAGCAGTGAATCCCCCGCCAGGGGGGAAAAACTGTTTTTT,CASSESPARGEKLFF
TRBD1,16,TRBV7-8,TRBJ2-5,once,TGTGCCAGCAGCCAACCGCAGGGACAGGCCATGGAGACCCAGTACTTC,CASSQPQGQAMETQYF
-,13,TRBV5-5,TRBJ1-1,-,TGTGCCAGCAGCTTGGGATTGGAGGGAGAAGCTTTCTTT,CASSLGLEGEAFF
-,14,TRBV10-3,TRBJ2-7,-,TGTGCCATCAGGAGCAGCAAGAGCTCCTACGAGCAGTACTTC,CAIRSSKSSYEQYF
-,18,TRBV4-1,TRBJ2-4,once,TGCGCCAGCAGCCCACTTGCGGGGGCGCAGTTAGCCAAAAACATTCAGTACTTC,CASSPLAGAQLAKNIQYF
-,14,TRBV7-2,TRBJ2-2,-,TGTGCCAGCAGCTTGACCCGGGGGACCGGGGAGCTGTTTTTT,CASSLTRGTGELFF
-,15,TRBV9,TRBJ1-3,-,TGTGCCAGCAGCCCGAGCCCGGCAAGGCTCCACACCATATATTTT,CASSPSPARLHTIYF
-,17,TRBV19,TRBJ1-1,once,TGTGCCAGTAGTATTGGTTCTCGGCGGGGCACGGGCACTGAAGCTTTCTTT,CASSIGSRRGTGTEAFF
-,14,TRBV5-1,TRBJ2-7,-,TGCGCCAGCAGCGCCCGACAAGAAAGGAACGAGCAGTACTTC,CASSARQERNEQYF